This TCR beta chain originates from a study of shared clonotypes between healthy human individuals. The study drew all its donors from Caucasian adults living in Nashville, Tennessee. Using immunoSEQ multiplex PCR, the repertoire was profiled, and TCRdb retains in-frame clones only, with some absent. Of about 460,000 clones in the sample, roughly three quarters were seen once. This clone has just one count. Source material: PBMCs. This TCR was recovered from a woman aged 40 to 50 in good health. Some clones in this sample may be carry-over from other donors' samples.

The CDR3 DNA is TGTGCCAGCAGCCTAAGACAGGGGGCTTCTCAGCCCCAGCATTTT. It translates to CASSLRQGASQPQHF. The gene calls are TRBV7-2 and TRBJ1-5, with 10 bases aligning to TRBD1. With V trimmed by 5 bases and J by 6 bases, 7 bases remained unmatched. The CDR3 runs 15 residues. The germline gives CDR1 SGHTA, CDR2 FQGNSA.